The following is a T cell receptor beta chain sequence with its context. The data originate from a study of blood T cell repertoires in COVID-19. About the study: Acute and convalescent COVID-19 samples came from the United States, Italy and Spain.

Clones were read by immunoSEQ multiplex PCR, and TCRdb kept only the in-frame ones, dropping some. The sample has 200,000 to 250,000 clones; about 82% are singletons. Germline CDR1 reads SGHTA; CDR2 reads FQGNSA. The CDR3 is made up of 15 amino acids. Trimming shortened V by 2 bases and J by 1 base, and 12 bases separated the two germline ends. Recruitment covered 20 to 25 US areas and drew participants whose ages spanned roughly 18 to 100 years. The material sequenced was PBMCs or T cells enriched from blood (not recorded which). The rearrangement links TRBV7-2 to TRBJ2-7, with D maybe TRBD2 (5 bases). The TCR originated in a woman between 45 and 60 years old with acute COVID-19. The CDR3 DNA reads as TGTGCCAGCAGCTTATCCCGGGGATCATCCTACGAGCAGTACTTC. This encodes CASSLSRGSSYEQYF.